The entry below gives a single T cell receptor beta chain sequence along with its context. This record comes from a study of blood T cell repertoires in COVID-19. The wider study: PBMCs, B-cell-depleted T cells, or T cells provided the cDNA or gDNA that made up the material.

Germline CDR1 and CDR2: SGHRS and YFSETQ. Trimming removed 1 base at V and 7 bases at J, with 9 bases between. The CDR3 extends over 13 amino acids. TCRdb keeps only in-frame clones here, not all; method: immunoSEQ multiplex PCR. Found here are 200,000 to 250,000 clones, about four fifths of them singletons; the top ten hold roughly 3.4%. The chain joins TRBV5-1 to TRBJ1-5; tentatively, D is TRBD1 (6 bases). Material for sequencing was peripheral blood. This TCR was sampled from a woman between 18 and 29 years old with acute or convalescent COVID-19. This chain's CDR3 is CASSLTQGQPQHF. CDR3 DNA: TGCGCCAGCAGCTTGACTCAGGGGCAGCCCCAGCATTTT. Full variable domain (rest looked up from reference TRBV5-1 and TRBJ1-5): KAGVTQTPRYLIKTRGQQVTLSCSPISGHRSVSWYQQTPGQGLQFLFEYFSETQRNKGNFPGRFSGRQFSNSRSEMNVSTLELGDSALYLCASSLTQGQPQHFGDGTRLSIL.